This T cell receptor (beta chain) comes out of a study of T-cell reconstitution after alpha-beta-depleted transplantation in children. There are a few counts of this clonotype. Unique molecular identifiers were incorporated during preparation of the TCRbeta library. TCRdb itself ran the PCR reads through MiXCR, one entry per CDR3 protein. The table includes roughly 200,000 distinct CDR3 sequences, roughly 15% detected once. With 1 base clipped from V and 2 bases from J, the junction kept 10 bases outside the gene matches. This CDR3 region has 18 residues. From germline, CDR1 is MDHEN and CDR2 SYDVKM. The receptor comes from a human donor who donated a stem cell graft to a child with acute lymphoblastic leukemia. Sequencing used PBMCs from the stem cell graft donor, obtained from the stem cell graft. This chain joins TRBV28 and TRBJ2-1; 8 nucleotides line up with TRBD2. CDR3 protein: CASSLFGGGLAAYNEQFF. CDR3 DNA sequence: TGTGCCAGCAGTTTATTCGGCGGGGGGCTAGCGGCCTACAATGAGCAGTTCTTC.